This entry lists 11 T cell receptor beta chains sequenced from one sample in a study of T cells in Graves' hyperthyroidism and ophthalmopathy. The source material, RNA transcripts, was used to amplify TCR beta CDR3 regions. HTBI primers were the set used in a first-round RT-PCR of the TCR CDR3. TCRdb ran MiXCR on the multiplex PCR reads and lists one entry per CDR3 protein. The sample lists 350,000 or so distinct CDR3 sequences, less than 20% occurring once. Specimen: blood. The receptors were gathered from a woman in her thirties or forties with Graves' ophthalmopathy.

At least ten counts were recorded for this clonotype. V is TRBV19 and J is TRBJ1-1, with D uncertain. CDR1 is LNHDA, CDR2 SQIVND, per germline (reference sequence). The length of the CDR3 is 15 residues. Trimming left V 3 bases short and J 1 base short, with 12 bases between. The CDR3 DNA reads TGTGCCAGTAGTATCCCTCCGCCAGGGAACACTGAAGCTTTCTTT. Translating it yields CASSIPPPGNTEAFF.

There are many counts of this clonotype. This chain connects TRBV28 to TRBJ2-2; weak D call: TRBD1 (5 bases). The germline V gene encodes CDR1 MDHEN and CDR2 SYDVKM. This CDR3 is built from 16 residues. With 2 bases removed from V and 1 base from J, the gap between germline ends came to 11 bases. The DNA for the CDR3 is TGTGCCAGCAGTTTAGAGACAGTAATGAACACCGGGGAGCTGTTTTTT. It specifies CASSLETVMNTGELFF.

This clonotype was detected ten times or more. The chain has TRBV7-8 and TRBJ1-5; maybe TRBD1 (5 bases). CDR1 SGHVS and CDR2 FQNEAQ come from the germline V gene. The CDR3 extends over 14 amino acids. Trimming shortened V by 3 bases and J by 7 bases, and 13 bases separated the two germline ends. The CDR3 coding sequence is TGTGCCAGCAGCTTCTCCGGGACGGGCCAGCCCCAGCATTTT. This codes for CASSFSGTGQPQHF.

This clonotype occurred many times. The chain uses TRBV6-5 and TRBJ2-2; 8 bases map to TRBD1. In germline, CDR1 is MNHEY, CDR2 SVGAGI. The CDR3 spans 15 residues. V shed 2 bases and J 3 bases; nucleotides not matched to a gene: 2. The DNA of the CDR3 is TGTGCCAGCAGTTACCAGGGGGCGGACACCGGGGAGCTGTTTTTT. As protein: CASSYQGADTGELFF.

This clonotype was found many times. The chain carries TRBV9 and TRBJ2-5; 7 bases align to TRBD1. The CDR3 has 16 amino acids. Trimming cost V 0 bases and J 1 base; bases outside gene matches: 6. The germline gives CDR1 SGDLS, CDR2 YYNGEE. The chain's CDR3 is CASSVDPTGVQETQYF. The CDR3 nucleotides read TGTGCCAGCAGCGTAGATCCTACAGGGGTCCAAGAGACCCAGTACTTC.

This chain joins TRBV2 and TRBJ1-2; TRBD1 matches at 7 bases. The J segment lost 5 bases and the V segment lost 5 bases, leaving 8 bases of the junction unmatched. CDR1 and CDR2 (germline): SNHLY, FYNNEI. The CDR3 is made up of 14 amino acids. CDR3 loop: CASSQKGAGYGYTF. The CDR3 bases are TGTGCCAGCAGTCAAAAGGGGGCGGGGTATGGCTACACCTTC.

This clonotype was counted ten times or more. Mismatch with germline at one junction end may stem from a read error. This chain links TRBV11-2 with TRBJ2-5, with D uncertain. This CDR3 comprises 16 residues. The germline V gene has CDR1 SGHAT and CDR2 FQNNGV. In DNA form, the CDR3 reads TGTGCCAGCAGCATAGAAGCCCGATTGAGACAAGAGACCCAGTACTTC. Protein: CASSIEARLRQETQYF.

This clonotype was observed many times. This sequence joins TRBV20-1 and TRBJ1-2, with D possibly matching TRBD1 (6 bases). The ends were cut back, 0 bases at V and 0 bases at J, with 17 bases in the middle. Germline V gene data show CDR1 as DFQATT and CDR2 as SNEGSKA (reference sequence). This CDR3 is 17 amino acids long. CDR3 protein: CSARELGGDEPNYGYTF. The CDR3 bases are TGCAGTGCTAGAGAATTAGGGGGGGATGAACCTAACTATGGCTACACCTTC.

This clonotype was detected a few times. The chain links TRBV20-1 to TRBJ2-7, with a tentative D call TRBD2 (7 bases). Deletions cut 2 bases from V and 1 base from J, with 12 bases between. The length of the CDR3 is 14 residues. Germline assignment: CDR1 DFQATT and CDR2 SNEGSKA (reference sequence). CDR3 nucleotides: TGCAGTGCTAGAAGGGGGGACTATTCCTACGAGCAGTACTTC. Protein sequence: CSARRGDYSYEQYF.

This clonotype was found many times. This rearrangement joins TRBV7-2 to TRBJ2-7; no reliable D call. Germline V gene data show CDR1 as SGHTA and CDR2 as FQGNSA. The CDR3 covers 16 residues. Trimming pared 4 bases from V and 7 bases from J, leaving 23 bases between. Here the CDR3 DNA reads TGTGCCAGCAGCTACGTCCGGGCAAGTGGGGTGAGAGAGCAGTACTTC. Its translation is CASSYVRASGVREQYF. Full variable domain (missing parts from reference TRBV7-2 and TRBJ2-7): GAGVSQSPSNKVTEKGKDVELRCDPISGHTALYWYRQSLGQGLEFLIYFQGNSAPDKSGLPSDRFSAERTGGSVSTLTIQRTQQEDSAVYLCASSYVRASGVREQYFGPGTRLTVT.

Ten or more counts support this clonotype. The genes are TRBV4-1 and TRBJ2-7; 9 bases align to TRBD1. The CDR3 is made up of 16 amino acids. Trimming cost V 0 bases and J 2 bases; bases outside gene matches: 5. Germline-derived CDR1 and CDR2 are MGHRA and YSYEKL. The CDR3 coding sequence is TGCGCCAGCAGCCAAGATTGGGGACAGGGCGCCTACGAGCAGTACTTC. It codes for CASSQDWGQGAYEQYF.